This T cell receptor (gamma chain) was documented in a study of Vδ1+ human thymocytes. Per germline, CDR1 EGSTGY and CDR2 YDSYTSSV. The CDR3 is 16 residues long. Findings and caveats of the study: Bulk data may be misread because of unexpected Vdelta2 sequences. In the thymus, TRG and TRD repertoires looked highly polyclonal with Gaussian CDR3 lengths.

Details on this clone: Its antigen is as yet unknown. The junction differs from germline at one of its ends, possibly a read error.

Alphabeta T cells were depleted, then CD3+ Vdelta1+ Vdelta2- thymocytes were FACS-sorted. Sequences come from RNA converted to cDNA by reverse transcription. CDR3 amplicons came from multiplex PCR with pooled V-gene forward and constant-region reverse primers. TCRdb re-identified clones in the multiplex PCR reads via CATT. The table shows about 36,000 gamma-chain clones, with over 20% occurring only once. The sample consisted of Vdelta1+ gamma-delta thymocytes from the thymus. Subset given: FACS-sorted CD3+ TCRalphabeta- TCRVdelta1+ TCRVdelta2- thymocytes. V gene TRGV4 combines with J gene TRGJ1 or TRGJ2. The origin of this receptor is a girl less than two years old who had congenital heart surgery. CDR3 sequence (DNA): TGTGCCACCCGGGATCTCAACGGCGGGAATTATTATAAGAAACTCTTT. Amino acids: CATRDLNGGNYYKKLF.